The TCR beta chain described here comes from a study of T-cell memory formation after mild COVID-19. Study information: There were largely donor-specific TCR clusters. General study points: In second-wave clones peaking day 37, SARS-CoV-2 specificity remained unconfirmed. CD4+ contracting clones lay mainly in CM and EM, CD8+ ones in EMRA.

The ends were cut back, 4 bases at V and 1 base at J, with 23 bases in the middle. The CDR3 has 20 amino acids. Germline V gene lookup returns CDR1 LGHDT and CDR2 YNNKEL (reference sequence). 5'RACE with constant-segment primers built TCRalpha and TCRbeta cDNA libraries with UMIs. One entry per CDR3 protein, called by TCRdb with MiXCR from the 5' RACE reads. Among some 300,000 distinct CDR3 sequences listed, 20% to 25% were seen once. As for this clonotype: Its specificity is not known.

This clonotype originated in a man between 18 and 29 years old who had mild COVID-19 (a few samples of this study predate the infection). Cell type and time point are not known. Sequencing used PBMCs or a T cell subset sorted from them (not recorded which). The chain links TRBV3-1 to TRBJ2-6, with D possibly being TRBD1 (5 bases). This chain's CDR3 is CASSRSTRRQLESGANVLTF. The DNA of the CDR3 is TGTGCCAGCAGCCGATCCACCCGGAGACAGTTAGAGTCTGGGGCCAACGTCCTGACTTTC.